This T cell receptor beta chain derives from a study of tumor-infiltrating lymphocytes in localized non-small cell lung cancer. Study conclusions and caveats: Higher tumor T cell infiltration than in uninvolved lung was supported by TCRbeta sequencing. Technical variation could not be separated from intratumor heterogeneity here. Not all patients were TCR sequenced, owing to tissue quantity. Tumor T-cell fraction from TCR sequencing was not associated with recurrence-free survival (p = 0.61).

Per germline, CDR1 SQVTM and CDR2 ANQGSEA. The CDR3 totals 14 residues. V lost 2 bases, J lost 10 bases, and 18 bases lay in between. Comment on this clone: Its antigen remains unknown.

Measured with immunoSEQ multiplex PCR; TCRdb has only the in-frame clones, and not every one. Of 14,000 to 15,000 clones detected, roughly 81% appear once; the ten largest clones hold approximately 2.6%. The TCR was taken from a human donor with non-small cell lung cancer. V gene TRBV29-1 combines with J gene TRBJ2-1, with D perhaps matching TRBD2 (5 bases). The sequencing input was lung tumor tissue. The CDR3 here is CSVESSGKGREQFF. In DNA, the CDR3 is TGCAGCGTTGAATCGAGCGGTAAGGGTCGGGAGCAGTTCTTC.